The subject of this entry is one T cell receptor beta chain. Its antigen remains unknown. Constant-region reverse primers amplified full-length variable regions, followed by semi-nested Nested Universal Primer A PCR. TCRdb analysed the 5' RACE reads with MiXCR anew, one entry per CDR3 protein. The table includes about 6,000 distinct CDR3 sequences, less than 60% detected once. Overall study results and limits: Tumor Treg TCRs overlapped most with tumor naive CD4+ cells.

CDR3 size: 11 residues. From germline, CDR1 is SGHTA and CDR2 FQGNSA. The ends were cut back, 4 bases at V and 12 bases at J, with 10 bases in the middle. The chain employs TRBV7-2 and TRBJ2-1; a possible D gene is TRBD2 (5 bases). The specimen was naive CD4+ T cells sorted from blood. Subset specified: naive CD4+ T cells, CD4+CD45RA+CD25-. The sequence was collected from a female donor with breast cancer. CDR3 residues: CASSSLDSQFF. DNA for the CDR3: TGTGCCAGCAGCTCGCTGGACTCGCAGTTCTTC.